This entry describes one T cell receptor (beta chain). Antigen unknown. The sample originates from a study of T cell responses to AZD1222 COVID-19 vaccine. Overall study findings and caveats: The donor group comprised mostly white British people and more females; the analysis possibly underestimated clonal diversity. Baseline seropositives among AZD1222 recipients totaled only 5 or 6. Reports say nearly half of spike-specific TCRs go after unmutated variant regions.

Clones were sequenced by immunoSEQ multiplex PCR, and TCRdb holds only the in-frame ones, with some missing. The sample lists 150,000 to 200,000 clones, about 90% occurring once. Per the germline V gene, CDR1 is WSHSY and CDR2 is SAAADI. This CDR3 is 17 amino acids long. Germline trimming cut 3 bases from V and 8 bases from J; bases unmatched to any gene: 13. V and J are TRBV10-2 and TRBJ2-1, with 10 positions matching TRBD2. Sequenced material: peripheral blood, taken on day 0 of MenACWY control vaccination. This receptor was identified in an adult in good health. CDR3 sequence reads: CASSDPRASGSNYEQFF. The CDR3 DNA sequence: TGCGCCAGCAGTGACCCTCGGGCTAGCGGGAGTAACTATGAGCAGTTCTTC.